A single sample is the source of the 11 T cell receptor beta chains below, sequenced in a study of shared clonotypes between healthy human individuals. Measured with immunoSEQ multiplex PCR; TCRdb has only the in-frame clones, and not every one. The sample lists some 490,000 clones; about 78% were seen once. The sequenced sample consisted of PBMCs. Receptors were obtained from a woman aged 40 to 50 in good health. Some clones in this sample may be carry-over from other donors' samples.

The CDR3 DNA reads TGTGCCAGCAGCTTGGGTCGCAGGGGGGGAGGGAGCTCCTACGAGCAGTACTTC. This translates into CASSLGRRGGGSSYEQYF. The chain employs TRBV5-4 and TRBJ2-7; TRBD1 or TRBD2 may be the D gene (7 bases each). CDR3 length: 18 residues. Trimming took 0 bases from V and 0 from J, leaving 19 bases between them. Germline CDR1 reads SGHNT; CDR2 reads YYREEE (reference sequence).

This chain links TRBV7-9 with TRBJ2-7; D may match TRBD1 or TRBD2 (5 bases each). There are 15 residues in the CDR3. Germline-derived CDR1 and CDR2 are SEHNR and FQNEAQ (reference sequence). V lost 1 base and J 2 bases, leaving 12 bases between the germline ends. The CDR3 DNA is TGTGCCAGCAGCTTAGACGGGGCTCCCCCCTACGAGCAGTACTTC. Its protein product is CASSLDGAPPYEQYF.

In the case of this clone: Germline and junction disagree at one end, which may indicate a read error. This rearrangement joins TRBV11-3 to TRBJ1-1, with D unresolved. Per the germline V gene, CDR1 is SGHNT and CDR2 is YENEEA. The CDR3 is 13 residues long. The CDR3 loop reads CGSSLRRETEAFF. The DNA for the CDR3 is TGTGGCAGCAGCTTAAGAAGGGAGACTGAAGCTTTCTTT. Variable domain in full (rest from reference TRBV11-3 and TRBJ1-1): EAGVVQSPRYKIIEKKQPVAFWCNPISGHNTLYWYLQNLGQGPELLIRYENEEAVDDSQLPKDRFSAERLKGVDSTLKIQPAELGDSAVYLCGSSLRRETEAFFGQGTRLTVV.

The chain combines TRBV30 with TRBJ2-3; 7 bases are shared with TRBD2. The V gene end was trimmed by 3 bases and the J gene end by 0 bases; junction bases not matched to a gene: 0. Germline-derived CDR1 and CDR2 are GTSNPN and SVGIG (reference sequence). The CDR3 runs 13 residues. CDR3 region: CAWSGRSTDTQYF. The CDR3 DNA is TGTGCCTGGAGCGGGAGGAGCACAGATACGCAGTATTTT.

In its sample, this clone was seen a few times. The chain employs TRBV27 and TRBJ1-3, with 8 bases that match TRBD1. This CDR3 has 15 amino acids. Germline V gene lookup returns CDR1 MNHEY and CDR2 SMNVEV (reference sequence). V was pared by 4 bases and J by 0 bases, with 2 bases of the junction left unmatched. The CDR3 region is CASSSDRDSGNTIYF. The CDR3 DNA reads as TGTGCCAGCAGTTCGGACAGGGACTCTGGAAACACCATATATTTT.

This clone was recorded once. The chain carries TRBV20-1 and TRBJ2-1, with D uncertain. The CDR3 consists of 10 residues. The germline V gene encodes CDR1 DFQATT and CDR2 SNEGSKA (reference sequence). With 5 bases removed from V and 9 bases from J, the gap between germline ends came to 8 bases. CDR3 sequence: CSALGPEQFF. CDR3 DNA sequence: TGCAGTGCTCTTGGACCTGAGCAGTTCTTC.

Comment on this clone: Just one base apart from a much larger clone, this may be a read error. This CDR3 reads CASSLGGTDTQYF. DNA for the CDR3: TGTGCCAGCAGCTTAGGGGGCACAGATACGCAGTATTTT. This sequence joins TRBV7-6 and TRBJ2-3; D unclear. CDR3 length: 13 amino acids. V lost 1 base to trimming and J lost 1 base, with 3 bases between them. Germline V CDR1 and CDR2: SGHVS, FNYEAQ.

This clone was observed many times. This chain connects TRBV5-1 to TRBJ2-5; 12 bases fit TRBD2. V shed 1 base and J 4 bases; nucleotides not matched to a gene: 5. Germline V gene sequence: CDR1 SGHRS, CDR2 YFSETQ. This CDR3 is built from 16 residues. The CDR3 DNA sequence: TGCGCCAGCAGCTTGTCTAGCGGGAGGGCTTTAGAGACCCAGTACTTC. It yields the protein CASSLSSGRALETQYF.

The chain has TRBV4-1 and TRBJ2-1; 8 bases align to TRBD2. The CDR3 loop spans 15 amino acids. Trimming removed 5 bases from V and 4 bases from J; junction bases left unmatched: 7. CDR1 and CDR2 from the germline V gene are MGHRA and YSYEKL. CDR3 loop: CASSKLAASYNEQFF. The CDR3 DNA reads as TGCGCCAGCAGCAAACTAGCGGCCTCTTACAATGAGCAGTTCTTC.

The table lists this clone with a count of one. The V and J genes are TRBV2 and TRBJ2-1, with 10 bases identical to TRBD2. Looked up from germline, CDR1 is SNHLY and CDR2 is FYNNEI. J gave up 0 bases and V 6 bases, and 2 bases lay outside the gene matches. The CDR3 is 15 amino acids. The CDR3 loop reads CASRSSGGSYNEQFF. The CDR3 DNA reads as TGTGCCAGCAGATCTAGCGGGGGCTCCTACAATGAGCAGTTCTTC.

The chain joins TRBV5-4 to TRBJ1-3, with 12 bases aligning to TRBD2. The J call could be wrong; TRBJ2-2 is a better fit for the DNA end. The germline gives CDR1 SGHNT, CDR2 YYREEE (reference sequence). The CDR3 spans 14 residues. This CDR3 reads CATGTSGYTGELFF. The CDR3 DNA sequence: TGTGCCACAGGGACTAGCGGGTACACCGGGGAGCTGTTTTTT.